This T cell receptor beta chain derives from a study of identical twins. Germline values: CDR1 SGHTA, CDR2 FQGNSA. The CDR3 consists of 14 residues. V shed 6 bases and J shed 3 bases, with 15 bases lying between them. Points on this clonotype: Its antigen remains unknown.

Study conclusions and caveats: Beta out-of-frame sequences displayed a weaker excess of sharing between twins. High-abundance cord blood beta clonotypes had fewer insertions; memory repertoires showed none.

All donors comprised healthy Caucasians. One entry per CDR3 protein, called by TCRdb with MiXCR from the 5' RACE reads. The table records approximately 1.8 million distinct CDR3 sequences, 32% of them present only once. This TCR was recovered from a newborn girl in good health. Sequences were obtained from cord blood. The chain joins TRBV7-2 to TRBJ2-7; a weak D match, TRBD1 (5 bases). The CDR3 DNA follows: TGTGCCAGCAGTCCGACAGCCTTCCTCTACGAGCAGTACTTC. Amino acid sequence: CASSPTAFLYEQYF.